A single TCR beta chain is shown here with its context. This sample is part of a study of cytomegalovirus exposure and HLA in healthy donors. Germline CDR1 reads LNHDA; CDR2 reads SQIVND (reference sequence). V shed 5 bases, J shed 5 bases, and the junction held 3 bases outside the gene matches. This CDR3 comprises 13 residues. TCRdb's copy holds only in-frame clones and misses some; the assay was immunoSEQ multiplex PCR. Altogether 150,000 to 200,000 clones are present, approximately 86% being singletons, with the ten largest covering around 2.3%. The sequencing sample was made of PBMCs. The sequence was collected from a woman under 30 in good health and CMV-seronegative. This chain joins TRBV19 and TRBJ2-3, with 8 bases that match TRBD1. DNA for the CDR3: TGTGCCAGTAGTGGACAGGGAGGAGATACGCAGTATTTT. It specifies CASSGQGGDTQYF.